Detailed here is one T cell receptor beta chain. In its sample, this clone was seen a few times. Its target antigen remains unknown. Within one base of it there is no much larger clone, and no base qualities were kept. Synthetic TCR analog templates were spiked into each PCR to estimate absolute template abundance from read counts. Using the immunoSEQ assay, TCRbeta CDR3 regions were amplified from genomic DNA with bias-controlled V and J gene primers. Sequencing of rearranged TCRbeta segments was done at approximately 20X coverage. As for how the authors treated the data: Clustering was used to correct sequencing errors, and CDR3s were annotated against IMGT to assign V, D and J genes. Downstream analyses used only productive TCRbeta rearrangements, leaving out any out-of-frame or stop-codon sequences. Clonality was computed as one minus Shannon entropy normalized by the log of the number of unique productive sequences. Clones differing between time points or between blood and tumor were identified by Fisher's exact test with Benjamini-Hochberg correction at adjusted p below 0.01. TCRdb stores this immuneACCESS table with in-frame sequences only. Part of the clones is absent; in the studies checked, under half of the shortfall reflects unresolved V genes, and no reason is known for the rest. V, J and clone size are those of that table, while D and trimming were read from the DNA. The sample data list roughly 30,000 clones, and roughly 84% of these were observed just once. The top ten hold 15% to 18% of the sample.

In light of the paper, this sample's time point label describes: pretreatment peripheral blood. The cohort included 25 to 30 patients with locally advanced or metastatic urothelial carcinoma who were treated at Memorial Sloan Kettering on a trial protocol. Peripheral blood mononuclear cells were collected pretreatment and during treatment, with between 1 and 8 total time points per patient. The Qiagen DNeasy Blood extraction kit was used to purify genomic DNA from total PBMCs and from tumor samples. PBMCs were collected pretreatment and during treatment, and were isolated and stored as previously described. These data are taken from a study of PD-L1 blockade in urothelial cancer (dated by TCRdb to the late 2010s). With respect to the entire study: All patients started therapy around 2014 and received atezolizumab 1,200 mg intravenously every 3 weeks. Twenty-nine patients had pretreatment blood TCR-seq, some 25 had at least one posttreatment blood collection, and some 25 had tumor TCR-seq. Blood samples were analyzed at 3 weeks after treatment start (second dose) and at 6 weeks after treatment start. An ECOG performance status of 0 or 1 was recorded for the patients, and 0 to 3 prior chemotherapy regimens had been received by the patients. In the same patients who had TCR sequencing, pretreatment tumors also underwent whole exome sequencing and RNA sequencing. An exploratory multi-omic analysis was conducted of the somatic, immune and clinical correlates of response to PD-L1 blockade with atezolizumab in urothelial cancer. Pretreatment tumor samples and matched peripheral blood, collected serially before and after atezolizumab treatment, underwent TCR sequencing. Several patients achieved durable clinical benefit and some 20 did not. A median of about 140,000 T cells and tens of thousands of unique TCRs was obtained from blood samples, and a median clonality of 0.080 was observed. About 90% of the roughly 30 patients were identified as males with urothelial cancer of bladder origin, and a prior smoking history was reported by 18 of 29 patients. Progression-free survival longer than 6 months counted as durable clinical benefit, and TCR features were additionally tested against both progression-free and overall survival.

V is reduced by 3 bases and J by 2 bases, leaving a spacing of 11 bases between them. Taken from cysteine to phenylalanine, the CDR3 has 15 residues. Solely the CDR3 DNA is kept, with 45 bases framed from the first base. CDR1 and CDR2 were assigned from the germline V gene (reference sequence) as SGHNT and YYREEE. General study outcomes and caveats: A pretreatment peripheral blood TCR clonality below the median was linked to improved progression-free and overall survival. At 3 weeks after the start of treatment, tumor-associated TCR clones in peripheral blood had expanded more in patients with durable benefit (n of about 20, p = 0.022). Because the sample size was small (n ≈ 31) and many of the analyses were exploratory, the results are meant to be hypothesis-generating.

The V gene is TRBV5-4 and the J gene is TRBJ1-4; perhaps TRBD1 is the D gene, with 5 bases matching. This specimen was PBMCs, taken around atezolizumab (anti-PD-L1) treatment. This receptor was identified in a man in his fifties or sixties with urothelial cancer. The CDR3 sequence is CASSSQGTTNEKLFF. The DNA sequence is TGTGCCAGCAGCTCGCAGGGTACTACTAATGAAAAACTGTTTTTT.